This entry lists 19 T cell receptor beta chains sequenced from one sample in a study. TCRdb re-called the RT-PCR reads with MiXCR, one entry per CDR3 protein. The data contain 650,000 to 800,000 distinct CDR3 sequences, 14% of them singletons. What was sequenced was memory CD4+ T cells from blood. The receptor set was obtained from a female donor in good health, serving as a healthy control.

This chain connects TRBV20-1 to TRBJ2-5; TRBD2 is a possible D gene (6 bases). Trimming shortened V by 4 bases and J by 2 bases, and 14 bases separated the two germline ends. CDR3 length equals 14 residues. The germline V gene has CDR1 DFQATT and CDR2 SNEGSKA (reference sequence). Here the CDR3 reads CSAIRDWAQETQYF. CDR3 in DNA: TGCAGTGCTATCCGGGACTGGGCACAAGAGACCCAGTACTTC.

This chain connects TRBV5-1 to TRBJ1-1, with TRBD1 as a possible D gene (5 bases). Germline CDR1 and CDR2: SGHRS and YFSETQ. The CDR3 spans 14 residues. Trimming took off 5 bases at V and 3 bases at J, with 14 bases between the two ends. CDR3 in amino acids: CASSNQGLDTEAFF. The CDR3, as DNA: TGCGCCAGCAGTAACCAGGGATTGGACACTGAAGCTTTCTTT.

V gene TRBV5-8 combines with J gene TRBJ1-1, with D possibly TRBD1 on 5 matching bases. Trimming cost V 4 bases and J 3 bases, with 13 bases left between them. Germline CDR1 SGHTS, CDR2 YDEGEE. This CDR3 comprises 14 residues. The CDR3 DNA reads TGTGCCAGCAGCCAATGGACACTTCACACTGAAGCTTTCTTT. This encodes CASSQWTLHTEAFF.

This clonotype came up many times. This chain connects TRBV29-1 to TRBJ1-3; 7 bases align to TRBD1. Germline assignment: CDR1 SQVTM and CDR2 ANQGSEA. V lost 0 bases and J lost 5; bases outside the gene matches: 10. This CDR3 is 16 amino acids long. Written as DNA, the CDR3 is TGCAGCGTTGAAGATTTAGTTCAGGGGGGAAGAAACACCATATATTTT. It specifies CSVEDLVQGGRNTIYF.

The chain employs TRBV6-5 and TRBJ1-1; D might be TRBD1 (5 bases). The CDR3 consists of 14 residues. Between the trimmed V and J ends, which lost 2 bases and 1 base, there was a span of 8 bases. CDR1 and CDR2 (germline): MNHEY, SVGAGI. Written as DNA, the CDR3 is TGTGCCAGCAGTTACGTAGGGGAGAACACTGAAGCTTTCTTT. Translating gives CASSYVGENTEAFF.

CDR3 DNA: TGTGCCAGCAAGCTTTACGGAGAAAGAGGGCGGATGAACACCGGGGAGCTGTTTTTT. This encodes CASKLYGERGRMNTGELFF. This chain uses TRBV5-8 with TRBJ2-2, with D tentatively TRBD2 (5 bases). This CDR3 contains 19 residues. Germline V gives CDR1 SGHTS, CDR2 YDEGEE. V dropped 6 bases and J dropped 1 base, with 25 bases sitting between them.

This chain connects TRBV7-2 to TRBJ2-7; D might be TRBD2 (6 bases). Trimming left V 6 bases short and J 5 bases short, with 17 bases between. The CDR3 is 14 amino acids. CDR1 is SGHTA, CDR2 FQGNSA, per germline. CDR3 DNA sequence: TGTGCCAGCAGGGACCGGGGGTATTACAACGAGCAGTACTTC. Its translation: CASRDRGYYNEQYF.

This clonotype was detected only once. Being one base from a much bigger clone, this may be a read error. The chain couples TRBV14 to TRBJ2-7; D not certain. CDR3 length equals 11 residues. The germline gives CDR1 SGHDN, CDR2 FVKESK. Deletions cut 0 bases from V and 6 bases from J, with 3 bases between. This CDR3 is CASSQEGEQYF. The CDR3 DNA follows: TGTGCCAGCAGCCAAGAGGGCGAGCAGTACTTC.

The chain carries TRBV28 and TRBJ2-7; 13 positions agree with TRBD2. Unmatched junction bases numbered 9, after V lost 5 bases and J lost 2 bases. The CDR3 consists of 17 residues. Germline V gene lookup returns CDR1 MDHEN and CDR2 SYDVKM. CDR3 sequence (DNA): TGTGCCAGCAGTGCTGGACTAGCGGGAGAAAACACCTACGAGCAGTACTTC. Translating it yields CASSAGLAGENTYEQYF.

The chain uses TRBV28 and TRBJ1-2, with 8 bases aligning to TRBD1. Losses at the gene ends were 4 bases for V and 8 bases for J; bases not matched to a gene: 12. CDR1 and CDR2 from the germline V gene are MDHEN and SYDVKM. The CDR3 is 15 amino acids. The CDR3 region is CASSSIRQGMKGYTF. The DNA for the CDR3 is TGTGCCAGCAGTTCAATTCGACAGGGGATGAAGGGCTACACCTTC.

The chain has TRBV5-8 and TRBJ1-2; 8 bases fit TRBD1. The V gene end was trimmed by 3 bases and the J gene end by 5 bases; junction bases not matched to a gene: 9. The CDR3 contains 15 residues. Per germline, CDR1 SGHTS and CDR2 YDEGEE. CDR3 protein: CASSSRGQARYGYTF. DNA for the CDR3: TGTGCCAGCAGCTCGAGGGGACAGGCCCGGTATGGCTACACCTTC. The whole variable domain, remainder taken from reference TRBV5-8 and TRBJ1-2, is EAGVTQSPTHLIKTRGQQATLRCSPISGHTSVYWYQQALGLGLQFLLWYDEGEERNRGNFPPRFSGRQFPNYSSELNVNALELEDSALYLCASSSRGQARYGYTFGSGTRLTVV.

This clonotype came up a few times. The gene calls are TRBV28 and TRBJ1-2; TRBD1 agrees at 7 bases. CDR3 length: 15 amino acids. V gave up 5 bases and J gave up 5 bases; unmatched junction bases: 11. Germline V CDR1 and CDR2: MDHEN, SYDVKM. CDR3 in DNA: TGTGCCAGCAGTCAACAGACTACAGGGGCGTATGGCTACACCTTC. Its translation: CASSQQTTGAYGYTF.

Only a few counts were recorded for this clonotype. V gene TRBV20-1 combines with J gene TRBJ1-1; no reliable D call. The CDR3 sequence is 14 residues long. Germline lookup yields CDR1 DFQATT and CDR2 SNEGSKA (reference sequence). Trimming removed 4 bases from V and 5 bases from J, with 17 bases in between. CDR3 nucleotides: TGCAGTGCTATACTACACGGGGTCCGAACTGAAGCTTTCTTT. As protein: CSAILHGVRTEAFF.

The chain couples TRBV19 to TRBJ2-7; a weak D match, TRBD1 (5 bases). CDR3 length equals 16 residues. CDR1 is LNHDA and CDR2 is SQIVND in the germline V gene (reference sequence). V was shortened by 5 bases and J by 2 bases, with 19 bases between the two germline ends. CDR3 nucleotides: TGTGCCAGTAGTCCCGAAGGGGCCGGCGAGACCTACGAGCAGTACTTC. It specifies CASSPEGAGETYEQYF.

V usage is TRBV28 and J usage is TRBJ1-1; D remains unclear. V was clipped by 10 bases and J by 0 bases, with 15 bases between them. The V gene's germline CDR1 is MDHEN and CDR2 SYDVKM. The CDR3 spans 14 residues. CDR3 amino acids: CAIQGPSMNTEAFF. The CDR3 DNA follows: TGTGCCATACAAGGGCCCTCCATGAACACTGAAGCTTTCTTT.

The CDR3 spells CASSRQPRDQPQHF. DNA for the CDR3: TGTGCCAGCAGTCGGCAGCCTCGAGATCAGCCCCAGCATTTT. The chain uses TRBV6-6 and TRBJ1-5; D gene unclear. This CDR3 is 14 amino acids long. V gave up 5 bases and J gave up 5 bases, with 13 bases separating them. Germline V gene lookup returns CDR1 MNHNY and CDR2 SVGAGI (reference sequence).

The V gene is TRBV18, the J gene TRBJ2-2, with 8 bases that match TRBD1. CDR3 length: 15 amino acids. With 4 bases clipped from V and 5 bases from J, the junction kept 6 bases outside the gene matches. Germline V lookup: CDR1 KGHSH, CDR2 LQKENI. The CDR3 region is CASSRAGGATGELFF. As DNA, the CDR3 is TGTGCCAGCTCACGGGCAGGGGGCGCAACCGGGGAGCTGTTTTTT.

This clonotype was detected only a few times. The rearrangement links TRBV20-1 to TRBJ1-4; D gene unclear. The germline gives CDR1 DFQATT, CDR2 SNEGSKA (reference sequence). V gave up 2 bases and J gave up 7 bases, with 20 bases separating them. The CDR3 has 16 amino acids. CDR3 bases: TGCAGTGCTAGATACCGGACGTCGGTAGGTCGTGAAAAACTGTTTTTT. This codes for CSARYRTSVGREKLFF.

The V gene is TRBV28, the J gene TRBJ1-1, with 7 positions matching TRBD1. The CDR3 consists of 15 residues. The ends lost 5 bases at V and 9 bases at J; junction bases unmatched: 15. CDR1 is MDHEN and CDR2 is SYDVKM in the germline V gene. This chain's CDR3 is CASSLNSGTDTQAFF. The CDR3 region has the DNA TGTGCCAGCAGTCTTAACTCGGGGACAGACACACAAGCTTTCTTT.